The 30 T cell receptor beta chains below were found in one sample sequenced in a study of metastatic and nonmetastatic thyroid tumors. With MiXCR, TCRdb called clones anew from the PCR reads. This table has about 19,000 clones, 16% appearing once. No treatment of any kind had been given to any patient before thyroid surgery. Input material: blood. The receptors originated from a male donor with papillary thyroid cancer or a benign thyroid nodule (not recorded which). Some clones in this sample may be carry-over from other donors' samples.

The rearrangement uses TRBV28 and TRBJ2-1; TRBD2 matches at 10 bases. V was pared by 7 bases and J by 7 bases, with 7 bases of the junction left unmatched. This CDR3 is built from 14 residues. Germline loops: CDR1 MDHEN, CDR2 SYDVKM. The CDR3 DNA is TGTGCCAGCATTCAAGCTAGCGGGAGAAATGAGCAGTTCTTC. It specifies CASIQASGRNEQFF.

In this sample, this clone turned up many times. The chain links TRBV12-3 or TRBV12-4 to TRBJ2-1; a possible D gene is TRBD1 (6 bases). Trimming stripped 4 bases from V and 4 bases from J, with 14 bases between. The length of the CDR3 is 15 residues. CDR3 in amino acids: CASSYTARGYNEQFF. The DNA for the CDR3 is TGTGCCAGCAGTTATACAGCTAGGGGGTACAATGAGCAGTTCTTC.

This clone was detected only a few times. DNA for the CDR3: TGTGCCACTCGGTCCGGGGGGGGCAATCAGCCCCAGCATTTT. It is translated as CATRSGGGNQPQHF. V and J are TRBV19 and TRBJ1-5; D may be TRBD1 (5 bases). The length of the CDR3 is 14 residues. V gave up 10 bases and J gave up 2 bases, with 15 bases separating them. Looked up from germline, CDR1 is LNHDA and CDR2 is SQIVND (reference sequence).

This clone has only a few counts. V and J are TRBV24-1 and TRBJ2-1, with D maybe TRBD2 (6 bases). The length of the CDR3 is 16 residues. Trimming took 5 bases from V and 0 from J, leaving 13 bases between them. Per germline, CDR1 KGHDR and CDR2 SFDVKD. The CDR3 DNA reads TGTGCCACCAGTGCCTCCGCCGGGAGCTCCTACAATGAGCAGTTCTTC. This translates into CATSASAGSSYNEQFF.

This clone was recorded at least ten times. The DNA is omitted, as the CDR3 cannot be located on it reliably, and the CDR3 follows TCRdb's listing. This chain joins TRBV5-1 and TRBJ2-1; the tabulated D call, TRBD2, remains unverified against the DNA. Germline V gene data show CDR1 as SGHRS and CDR2 as YFSETQ. Inclusive of both ends, the CDR3 amounts to 14 amino acids. CDR3 loop: CASILAPSGNEQFF.

This clone occurred many times. This sequence joins TRBV7-9 and TRBJ2-7, with no clear D. Germline V gives CDR1 SEHNR, CDR2 FQNEAQ (reference sequence). Trimming stripped 1 base from V and 2 bases from J, with 3 bases between. This CDR3 region has 12 residues. The CDR3 DNA follows: TGTGCCAGCAGCTTAGAGGCCTACGAGCAGTACTTC. Amino acids: CASSLEAYEQYF. Supplemented by reference TRBV7-9 and TRBJ2-7, the full variable domain reads DTGVSQNPRHKITKRGQNVTFRCDPISEHNRLYWYRQTLGQGPEFLTYFQNEAQLEKSRLLSDRFSAERPKGSFSTLEIQRTEQGDSAMYLCASSLEAYEQYFGPGTRLTVT.

The chain links TRBV6-1 to TRBJ1-1, with 8 bases fitting TRBD1. Germline CDR1 and CDR2: MNHNS and SASEGT. The CDR3 extends over 14 amino acids. V was clipped by 10 bases and J by 4 bases; unmatched bases: 11. This CDR3 reads CAILSRTGSTEAFF. For the CDR3, the DNA is TGTGCCATTTTAAGTCGGACAGGGTCCACTGAAGCTTTCTTT.

This clone was counted ten times or more. Possible read error: a much larger clone is one base away. This chain uses TRBV28 with TRBJ1-6; no reliable D call. The CDR3 spans 15 residues. Germline assignment: CDR1 MDHEN and CDR2 SYDVKM. CDR3 nucleotide sequence: TGTGCCAGCAGCTGGTCGGGAGACGGAAATTCACCCCCCCACTTT. It codes for CASSWSGDGNSPPHF.

This clone has a count of ten or more. The chain carries TRBV27 and TRBJ2-5; 7 nucleotides align to TRBD1. The CDR3 runs 13 residues. CDR1 MNHEY and CDR2 SMNVEV come from the germline V gene (reference sequence). V lost 9 bases, J lost 5 bases, and 9 bases stayed unmatched. The CDR3 coding sequence is TGTGCCAGTGGCCCAGGGGGTTCGGAGACCCAGTACTTC. Its protein is CASGPGGSETQYF.

The chain uses TRBV4-1 and TRBJ1-1; possible D gene TRBD1, 6 bases. The CDR3 is made up of 15 amino acids. V lost 5 bases to trimming and J lost 1 base, with 14 bases between them. Looked up from germline, CDR1 is MGHRA and CDR2 is YSYEKL. For the CDR3, the DNA is TGCGCCAGCAGCGCTGGGGGGGCTGGGAACACTGAAGCTTTCTTT. This gives the protein CASSAGGAGNTEAFF.

This clone is judged medium-sized. V and J are TRBV20-1 and TRBJ2-1, with TRBD2 matching over 13 bases. After removal of 3 bases from V and 10 bases from J, the junction contained 9 bases not matched to a gene. The germline CDR1 and CDR2 sequences are DFQATT and SNEGSKA (reference sequence). CDR3 length: 15 amino acids. The CDR3 nucleotides are TGCAGTGCTAGCGATAGGACTAGCGGGAGTTGGGAGCAGTTCTTC. This codes for CSASDRTSGSWEQFF.

V usage is TRBV11-3 and J usage is TRBJ2-7, with a possible D match to TRBD1 (6 bases). The CDR3 extends over 12 amino acids. The germline V and J ends were trimmed by 5 bases and 5 bases, with 10 bases remaining between them. Germline CDR1 reads SGHNT; CDR2 reads YENEEA. The CDR3 reads CASSRTVNEQYF. The CDR3 DNA reads as TGTGCCAGCAGCAGGACAGTAAACGAGCAGTACTTC.

This clone was observed at least ten times. This chain connects TRBV4-2 to TRBJ2-7, with 8 bases that match TRBD2. Germline V lookup: CDR1 LGHNA, CDR2 YNFKEQ. This CDR3 is 17 amino acids long. J lost 5 bases, V lost 4 bases, and 16 bases had no gene match. The CDR3 DNA reads as TGTGCCAGCAGCCCCGAGGCCCTACCGGGAGGGCTGAACGAGCAGTACTTC. It codes for CASSPEALPGGLNEQYF.

The table lists this clone with many counts. The genes are TRBV10-3 and TRBJ2-1, with 12 bases identical to TRBD2. The ends lost 4 bases at V and 6 bases at J; junction bases unmatched: 4. The CDR3 consists of 15 residues. The germline V gene encodes CDR1 ENHRY and CDR2 SYGVKD. CDR3 residues: CAISVALAGGNEQFF. The CDR3 DNA is TGTGCCATCAGTGTTGCACTAGCGGGAGGCAATGAGCAGTTCTTC.

This clone has ten or more counts. Other DNA variants within this sample encode the same CDR3. The chain joins TRBV30 to TRBJ1-1; D might be TRBD1 (5 bases). The V gene's germline CDR1 is GTSNPN and CDR2 SVGIG (reference sequence). CDR3 length equals 14 residues. V lost 0 bases, J lost 6 bases, and 14 bases lay in between. Here the CDR3 reads CAWSVLGQGAEAFF. The DNA of the CDR3 is TGTGCCTGGAGTGTACTAGGGCAGGGCGCTGAAGCTTTCTTT.

This clone was observed at least ten times. The V gene is TRBV5-6, the J gene TRBJ2-3; D ambiguous. The V gene's germline CDR1 is SGHDT and CDR2 YYEEEE. The CDR3 runs 13 residues. V was shortened by 4 bases and J by 6 bases, with 12 bases between the two germline ends. Here the CDR3 reads CASSKGPLDTQYF. CDR3 nucleotides: TGTGCCAGCAGCAAAGGACCACTGGATACGCAGTATTTT.

J is TRBJ2-2 and V is TRBV5-1; 12 bases fit TRBD2. This CDR3 has 16 residues. CDR1 SGHRS and CDR2 YFSETQ come from the germline V gene. Germline trimming cut 0 bases from V and 4 bases from J; bases unmatched to any gene: 1. CDR3 bases: TGCGCCAGCAGCTTGGCTAGCGGGAGGGCCACCGGGGAGCTGTTTTTT. This encodes CASSLASGRATGELFF.

This clone was counted at least ten times. The junction does not match germline at one end; this may be a read error. The rearrangement uses TRBV10-3 and TRBJ2-7; D not certain. The germline gives CDR1 ENHRY, CDR2 SYGVKD. The CDR3 loop spans 14 amino acids. CDR3 loop: CASSIAPLTYEQYF. The CDR3 nucleotides read TGTGCCAGCAGTATTGCCCCGTTAACCTACGAGCAGTACTTC.

In its sample, this clone was seen many times. The CDR3 nucleotides read TGTGCCAGCAGCCCAAGGCCTACTAGCGGGAGGGCCCTGAACAATGAGCAGTTCTTC. This encodes CASSPRPTSGRALNNEQFF. V and J are TRBV28 and TRBJ2-1, with 13 bases identical to TRBD2. The CDR3 runs 19 residues. CDR1 is MDHEN, CDR2 SYDVKM, per germline. The trim removed 6 bases at V and 5 bases at J, leaving 16 bases unmatched.

V gene TRBV7-8 combines with J gene TRBJ2-7; D unresolved. Between the trimmed V and J ends, which lost 2 bases and 3 bases, there was a span of 2 bases. The CDR3 is 11 amino acids. Germline lookup yields CDR1 SGHVS and CDR2 FQNEAQ. The CDR3 DNA is TGTGCCAGCAGCTTATTCTACGAGCAGTACTTC. It encodes CASSLFYEQYF.

This clone has at least ten counts. V usage is TRBV19 and J usage is TRBJ1-1, with D maybe TRBD1 (5 bases). Trimming stripped 5 bases from V and 5 bases from J, with 15 bases between. The length of the CDR3 is 14 residues. CDR1 and CDR2 (germline): LNHDA, SQIVND (reference sequence). The CDR3 nucleotides read TGTGCCAGTAGTTTTATGGGGGTTGGGACTGAAGCTTTCTTT. Residues: CASSFMGVGTEAFF.

This clone was observed many times. The CDR3 is CASRLPGQGFYEQYF. In DNA, the CDR3 is TGTGCCAGCAGGCTTCCGGGACAGGGGTTTTACGAGCAGTACTTC. The genes are TRBV6-1 and TRBJ2-7; 10 bases align to TRBD1. This CDR3 contains 15 residues. V was pared by 6 bases and J by 4 bases, with 9 bases of the junction left unmatched. The germline CDR1 and CDR2 sequences are MNHNS and SASEGT.

This clone was seen repeatedly, ten times or more. The chain joins TRBV6-2 or TRBV6-3 to TRBJ2-7; 7 nucleotides align to TRBD1. Germline values: CDR1 MNHEY, CDR2 SVGEGT. V dropped 6 bases and J dropped 2; count of bases not matched to a gene: 4. This CDR3 region has 13 residues. CDR3 region: CASRGQATYEQYF. The CDR3 DNA sequence: TGTGCCAGCAGAGGACAGGCAACCTACGAGCAGTACTTC.

This clone was detected only a few times. This rearrangement joins TRBV19 to TRBJ2-7, with D tentatively TRBD1 or TRBD2 (5 bases each). The CDR3 is made up of 14 amino acids. V dropped 5 bases and J dropped 3 bases, with 14 bases sitting between them. The germline V gene has CDR1 LNHDA and CDR2 SQIVND (reference sequence). The CDR3 DNA sequence: TGTGCCAGTAGTGTCGGGCAGAGGGGCTACGAGCAGTACTTC. Translation: CASSVGQRGYEQYF.

This clone was seen many times. This rearrangement joins TRBV27 to TRBJ1-5; TRBD1 aligns across 8 bases. The germline V gene has CDR1 MNHEY and CDR2 SMNVEV (reference sequence). Unmatched junction bases numbered 9, after V lost 5 bases and J lost 3 bases. This CDR3 has 16 amino acids. The CDR3 DNA is TGTGCCAGCAGTCCGACCGGACAGGGTGCCAATCAGCCCCAGCATTTT. Protein sequence: CASSPTGQGANQPQHF.

Many counts were recorded for this clone. This chain uses TRBV28 with TRBJ2-1, with TRBD2 matching 8 bases. Germline V gene data show CDR1 as MDHEN and CDR2 as SYDVKM. The ends lost 1 base at V and 8 bases at J; junction bases unmatched: 7. CDR3 length: 15 amino acids. In DNA, the CDR3 is TGTGCCAGCAGTTTATTGAGCGGGAGTAACGATGAGCAGTTCTTC. It specifies CASSLLSGSNDEQFF.

This clone was observed many times. This rearrangement joins TRBV6-4 to TRBJ2-7; 11 bases map to TRBD1. J was trimmed by 2 bases and V by 3 bases; bases with no gene match: 0. Germline values: CDR1 MRHNA, CDR2 SNTAGT. CDR3 size: 14 residues. The CDR3 region has the DNA TGTGCCAGCAGTGAGGGACAGGGGGCCTACGAGCAGTACTTC. It translates to CASSEGQGAYEQYF.

This sequence joins TRBV12-3 or TRBV12-4 and TRBJ2-2; no firm D call. This CDR3 spans 14 amino acids. V was trimmed by 6 bases and J by 7 bases, leaving 15 bases between them. CDR3 in amino acids: CASRYWGTNGELFF. The CDR3 nucleotides read TGTGCCAGCAGGTATTGGGGTACCAACGGGGAGCTGTTTTTT.

As concerns this clone: At one end, the junction sequence differs from germline, possibly due to a read error. The chain recombines TRBV5-8 with TRBJ1-5; D uncertain. Germline assignment: CDR1 SGHTS and CDR2 YDEGEE. The CDR3 is 15 residues long. The CDR3 spells CSSSFRWLSNQPQHF. In DNA form, the CDR3 reads TGTTCCAGCAGCTTTAGGTGGCTCAGCAATCAGCCCCAGCATTTT.

This clone was seen ten or more times. This chain links TRBV27 with TRBJ2-7; no firm D call. CDR1 and CDR2 from the germline V gene are MNHEY and SMNVEV (reference sequence). V was trimmed by 3 bases and J by 6 bases, leaving 12 bases between them. This CDR3 has 13 amino acids. CDR3 DNA: TGTGCCAGCAGTTTTCAGCCCGTTTCCGAGCAGTACTTC. Translated: CASSFQPVSEQYF.